Below are 28 T cell receptor beta chains sequenced from a single sample in a study of blood T cell repertoires in COVID-19 (dated by TCRdb to 2018 to 2020). Libraries were constructed by the immunoSEQ multiplex PCR assay. Drawn from immuneACCESS, this table holds only the in-frame rearrangements with V and J called that TCRdb kept. Clones are partly lost; checked studies trace under half to an unresolved V gene and leave the rest unexplained. This sample holds about 440,000 clones; approximately 90% were observed only once. The ten largest account for about 2.1% of the sample. Sequencing was done on a sample of PBMCs or T cells enriched from blood (not recorded which). These receptor sequences come from a woman between 18 and 30 years old with acute COVID-19.

The chain is built from TRBV4-2 and TRBJ1-2; maybe TRBD1 (5 bases). V lost 3 bases and J 2 bases, leaving 13 bases between the germline ends. CDR3 length equals 15 residues. From germline, CDR1 is LGHNA and CDR2 YNFKEQ. The chain's CDR3 is CASSQAGPSNYGYTF. CDR3 in DNA: TGTGCCAGCAGCCAGGCGGGACCGTCGAACTATGGCTACACCTTC.

This chain connects TRBV3-1 (or the pseudogene TRBV3-2) to TRBJ2-1, with TRBD2 identical over 11 bases. Germline lookup yields CDR1 LGHDT and CDR2 YNNKEL (reference sequence). This CDR3 comprises 20 residues. The trim removed 0 bases at V and 4 bases at J, leaving 14 bases unmatched. The CDR3 nucleotides read TGTGCCAGCAGCCAAGATCCGGCTAGCGGGGGGCCCCACCTATACAATGAGCAGTTCTTC. Translating it yields CASSQDPASGGPHLYNEQFF.

The CDR3 region has the DNA TGTGCCAGCACCCCCATGGGACTCACCGGGGAGCTGTTTTTT. It codes for CASTPMGLTGELFF. The rearrangement uses TRBV2 and TRBJ2-2; tentatively, D is TRBD2 (6 bases). Trimming took off 7 bases at V and 4 bases at J, with 13 bases between the two ends. Looked up from germline, CDR1 is SNHLY and CDR2 is FYNNEI. The CDR3 sequence is 14 residues long.

The DNA of the CDR3 is TGCGCCAGCAGCTTGATGGGAGCGGGGAACACTGAAGCTTTCTTT. Amino acid sequence: CASSLMGAGNTEAFF. The rearrangement uses TRBV5-1 and TRBJ1-1; D is ambiguous. Germline CDR1 SGHRS, CDR2 YFSETQ. The CDR3 is 15 residues long. The ends were cut back, 1 base at V and 1 base at J, with 11 bases in the middle.

The gene calls are TRBV28 and TRBJ1-4; a possible D gene is TRBD1 (6 bases). CDR3 length: 17 residues. Germline V gene sequence: CDR1 MDHEN, CDR2 SYDVKM. V lost 6 bases and J lost 0, with 17 bases in between. This chain's CDR3 is CASRSQGWRTTNEKLFF. The CDR3 DNA follows: TGTGCCAGCAGGTCTCAGGGGTGGAGGACAACTAATGAAAAACTGTTTTTT.

CDR3 amino acids: CAIRPGGGQQETQYF. CDR3 DNA: TGTGCCATCCGCCCGGGCGGGGGGCAACAAGAGACCCAGTACTTC. This chain links TRBV10-3 with TRBJ2-5; 8 nucleotides line up with TRBD2. V trimming: 8 bases; J trimming: 2 bases; junction bases outside the gene matches: 10. The CDR3 sequence is 15 residues long. Germline-derived CDR1 and CDR2 are ENHRY and SYGVKD.

The chain employs TRBV10-3 and TRBJ2-7, with a possible D match to TRBD1 (5 bases). The germline CDR1 and CDR2 sequences are ENHRY and SYGVKD. Trimming took off 2 bases at V and 5 bases at J, with 13 bases between the two ends. The CDR3 totals 14 residues. CDR3: CAISEGQGQDEQYF. As DNA, the CDR3 is TGTGCCATCAGTGAGGGCCAGGGCCAGGACGAGCAGTACTTC.

This rearrangement joins TRBV7-9 to TRBJ2-3; possible D gene TRBD2, 5 bases. This CDR3 has 14 amino acids. V dropped 7 bases and J dropped 3 bases, with 14 bases sitting between them. CDR1 SEHNR and CDR2 FQNEAQ come from the germline V gene (reference sequence). CDR3 loop: CASITFSGTDTQYF. Written as DNA, the CDR3 is TGTGCCAGCATAACCTTCAGCGGTACAGATACGCAGTATTTT. Using reference TRBV7-9 and TRBJ2-3 for the parts outside the CDR3, the full variable domain is DTGVSQNPRHKITKRGQNVTFRCDPISEHNRLYWYRQTLGQGPEFLTYFQNEAQLEKSRLLSDRFSAERPKGSFSTLEIQRTEQGDSAMYLCASITFSGTDTQYFGPGTRLTVL.

V usage is TRBV11-2 and J usage is TRBJ1-4, with D possibly matching TRBD1 (6 bases). Between the trimmed V and J ends, which lost 1 base and 6 bases, there was a span of 12 bases. CDR3 length equals 15 residues. Looked up from germline, CDR1 is SGHAT and CDR2 is FQNNGV. The CDR3 is CASSLVEGGDEKLFF. DNA for the CDR3: TGTGCCAGCAGCTTAGTGGAAGGGGGTGATGAAAAACTGTTTTTT.

The V and J genes are TRBV28 and TRBJ2-3; no clear D. The CDR3 spans 12 residues. Between the trimmed V and J ends, which lost 3 bases and 4 bases, there was a span of 5 bases. Germline V gives CDR1 MDHEN, CDR2 SYDVKM. The CDR3 DNA is TGTGCCAGCAGTTTTAGAGCAGATACGCAGTATTTT. Its translation: CASSFRADTQYF.

The gene calls are TRBV19 and TRBJ2-1; D may be TRBD2 (5 bases). Per germline, CDR1 LNHDA and CDR2 SQIVND (reference sequence). The CDR3 spans 11 residues. V lost 9 bases and J 6 bases, leaving 9 bases between the germline ends. The CDR3 loop is CASTEGNEQFF. DNA of the CDR3: TGTGCCAGCACAGAGGGCAATGAGCAGTTCTTC.

This chain joins TRBV30 and TRBJ2-5; 9 bases agree with TRBD1. The CDR3 has 17 amino acids. Unmatched junction bases numbered 14, after V lost 6 bases and J lost 0 bases. From germline, CDR1 is GTSNPN and CDR2 SVGIG (reference sequence). The CDR3 nucleotides read TGTGCCTGCCGTCCGGGACAGGGCAGTTCGTACCAAGAGACCCAGTACTTC. It specifies CACRPGQGSSYQETQYF.

In its sample, this clone was seen once. The J gene is TRBJ1-1, the V gene TRBV4-3; weak D call: TRBD1 (6 bases). The V gene's germline CDR1 is LGHNA and CDR2 YSLEER. The CDR3 extends over 15 amino acids. Trimming stripped 1 base from V and 8 bases from J, with 17 bases between. The CDR3 spells CASSQVSFGTPEAFF. CDR3 DNA sequence: TGCGCCAGCAGCCAAGTTTCCTTTGGGACACCAGAAGCTTTCTTT.

The rearrangement uses TRBV30 and TRBJ2-7; weak D call: TRBD2 (6 bases). This CDR3 has 13 residues. V was pared by 6 bases and J by 3 bases, with 15 bases between. Per germline, CDR1 GTSNPN and CDR2 SVGIG (reference sequence). DNA of the CDR3: TGTGCCTGCAGTCGGGGGTGGGTCTACGAGCAGTACTTC. Residues: CACSRGWVYEQYF.

The genes are TRBV7-2 and TRBJ1-6; 12 bases match TRBD1. J was trimmed by 10 bases and V by 4 bases; bases with no gene match: 5. In germline, CDR1 is SGHTA, CDR2 FQGNSA. The CDR3 loop spans 15 amino acids. The CDR3 DNA is TGTGCCAGCAGCTCCCGGGACAGGGGGCACTCACCCCTCCACTTT. Protein sequence: CASSSRDRGHSPLHF.

This sequence joins TRBV28 and TRBJ2-7, with 7 positions matching TRBD2. The germline V gene has CDR1 MDHEN and CDR2 SYDVKM. The trim removed 2 bases at V and 3 bases at J, leaving 10 bases unmatched. The CDR3 is 16 residues long. The chain's CDR3 is CASSLRWREHNYEQYF. Here the CDR3 DNA reads TGTGCCAGCAGTTTACGGTGGCGGGAGCACAACTACGAGCAGTACTTC. Full variable domain (remainder filled in from reference TRBV28 and TRBJ2-7): DVKVTQSSRYLVKRTGEKVFLECVQDMDHENMFWYRQDPGLGLRLIYFSYDVKMKEKGDIPEGYSVSREKKERFSLILESASTNQTSMYLCASSLRWREHNYEQYFGPGTRLTVT.

The CDR3 DNA sequence: TGCGCCAGCAGCCGGGACAGGGGGGTGTTTGCTGGAAACACCATATATTTT. Encoded protein: CASSRDRGVFAGNTIYF. The chain joins TRBV5-1 to TRBJ1-3; 11 positions agree with TRBD1. Germline V gives CDR1 SGHRS, CDR2 YFSETQ. The ends lost 4 bases at V and 2 bases at J; junction bases unmatched: 8. The CDR3 contains 17 residues.

The chain is built from TRBV7-8 and TRBJ1-1; D remains unclear. There are 13 residues in the CDR3. With 5 bases removed from V and 0 bases from J, the gap between germline ends came to 7 bases. Germline CDR1 is SGHVS and CDR2 is FQNEAQ. The CDR3 nucleotides read TGTGCCAGCAGCCCCAGAATGAACACTGAAGCTTTCTTT. It is translated as CASSPRMNTEAFF.

The chain combines TRBV7-8 with TRBJ2-7, with 11 bases that match TRBD1. After removal of 3 bases from V and 2 bases from J, the junction contained 0 bases not matched to a gene. Germline V CDR1 and CDR2: SGHVS, FQNEAQ. There are 14 residues in the CDR3. CDR3 DNA sequence: TGTGCCAGCAGCTTGGGACAGGGGGCCTACGAGCAGTACTTC. Protein sequence: CASSLGQGAYEQYF. The complete variable domain, with remaining parts taken from reference TRBV7-8 and TRBJ2-7, reads GAGVSQSPRYKVAKRGQDVALRCDPISGHVSLFWYQQALGQGPEFLTYFQNEAQLDKSGLPSDRFFAERPEGSVSTLKIQRTQQEDSAVYLCASSLGQGAYEQYFGPGTRLTVT.

To note about this clone: Within the sample, other DNA sequences also encode this same CDR3. V is TRBV5-1 and J is TRBJ2-7; the D is unclear. V lost 0 bases to trimming and J lost 0 bases, with 4 bases between them. Germline V gene sequence: CDR1 SGHRS, CDR2 YFSETQ. This CDR3 is 13 amino acids long. CDR3 DNA: TGCGCCAGCAGCTTGGCTAGCTCCTACGAGCAGTACTTC. It encodes CASSLASSYEQYF. The full variable domain, completed using reference TRBV5-1 and TRBJ2-7, is KAGVTQTPRYLIKTRGQQVTLSCSPISGHRSVSWYQQTPGQGLQFLFEYFSETQRNKGNFPGRFSGRQFSNSRSEMNVSTLELGDSALYLCASSLASSYEQYFGPGTRLTVT.

The chain joins TRBV14 to TRBJ2-1, with a possible D match to TRBD2 (7 bases). Germline lookup yields CDR1 SGHDN and CDR2 FVKESK. V lost 5 bases and J lost 10, with 18 bases in between. This CDR3 comprises 14 residues. The CDR3 is CASSNVGGQGEQFF. DNA for the CDR3: TGTGCCAGCAGCAACGTCGGGGGGCAAGGCGAGCAGTTCTTC.

The chain combines TRBV28 with TRBJ2-3; D uncertain. Germline values: CDR1 MDHEN, CDR2 SYDVKM. The CDR3 is 16 amino acids. V gave up 3 bases and J gave up 0 bases, with 13 bases separating them. The CDR3 DNA reads TGTGCCAGCAGTTTTCTCGGTGCAGGTAGCACAGATACGCAGTATTTT. It yields the protein CASSFLGAGSTDTQYF. The complete variable domain, with remaining parts taken from reference TRBV28 and TRBJ2-3, reads DVKVTQSSRYLVKRTGEKVFLECVQDMDHENMFWYRQDPGLGLRLIYFSYDVKMKEKGDIPEGYSVSREKKERFSLILESASTNQTSMYLCASSFLGAGSTDTQYFGPGTRLTVL.

CDR3 sequence: CASSLTGDNQPQHF. The DNA for the CDR3 is TGTGCCAGCAGTCTAACAGGGGACAATCAGCCCCAGCATTTT. The genes are TRBV9 and TRBJ1-5; 7 positions agree with TRBD1. Germline lookup yields CDR1 SGDLS and CDR2 YYNGEE. V lost 5 bases, J lost 3 bases, and 5 bases stayed unmatched. There are 14 residues in the CDR3.

J is TRBJ1-1 and V is TRBV4-1; D ambiguous. From germline, CDR1 is MGHRA and CDR2 YSYEKL. Trimming took off 0 bases at V and 1 base at J, with 6 bases between the two ends. This CDR3 contains 14 residues. The CDR3 DNA is TGCGCCAGCAGCCAAGACGCCGGGAACACTGAAGCTTTCTTT. Protein product: CASSQDAGNTEAFF.

This chain joins TRBV9 and TRBJ1-4; TRBD1 is a possible D gene (6 bases). Germline values: CDR1 SGDLS, CDR2 YYNGEE. Trimming stripped 0 bases from V and 8 bases from J, with 14 bases between. CDR3 length equals 15 residues. CDR3 loop: CASSVGAGTSEKLFF. Here the CDR3 DNA reads TGTGCCAGCAGCGTAGGGGCCGGGACATCCGAAAAACTGTTTTTT.

The chain couples TRBV7-2 to TRBJ2-1; D perhaps matches TRBD2 (6 bases). With 9 bases removed from V and 2 bases from J, the gap between germline ends came to 17 bases. The germline V gene encodes CDR1 SGHTA and CDR2 FQGNSA. The CDR3 runs to 15 residues. DNA for the CDR3: TGTGCCAGTTTTAGCGGTGGGCCCGCCTACAATGAGCAGTTCTTC. This sequence encodes CASFSGGPAYNEQFF.

The chain is built from TRBV20-1 and TRBJ1-1, with no clear D. Germline CDR1 and CDR2: DFQATT and SNEGSKA (reference sequence). The CDR3 length is 10 residues. Trimming pared 8 bases from V and 4 bases from J, leaving 8 bases between. CDR3 in amino acids: CSPPGTEAFF. The CDR3 DNA sequence: TGCAGTCCCCCCGGCACTGAAGCTTTCTTT.

This chain links TRBV5-4 with TRBJ1-4, with 7 positions matching TRBD1. Germline V CDR1 and CDR2: SGHNT, YYREEE (reference sequence). Trimming cost V 3 bases and J 4 bases; bases outside gene matches: 6. The CDR3 has 15 amino acids. CDR3 region: CASSYDQGVNEKLFF. For the CDR3, the DNA is TGTGCCAGCAGCTATGATCAGGGGGTTAATGAAAAACTGTTTTTT.